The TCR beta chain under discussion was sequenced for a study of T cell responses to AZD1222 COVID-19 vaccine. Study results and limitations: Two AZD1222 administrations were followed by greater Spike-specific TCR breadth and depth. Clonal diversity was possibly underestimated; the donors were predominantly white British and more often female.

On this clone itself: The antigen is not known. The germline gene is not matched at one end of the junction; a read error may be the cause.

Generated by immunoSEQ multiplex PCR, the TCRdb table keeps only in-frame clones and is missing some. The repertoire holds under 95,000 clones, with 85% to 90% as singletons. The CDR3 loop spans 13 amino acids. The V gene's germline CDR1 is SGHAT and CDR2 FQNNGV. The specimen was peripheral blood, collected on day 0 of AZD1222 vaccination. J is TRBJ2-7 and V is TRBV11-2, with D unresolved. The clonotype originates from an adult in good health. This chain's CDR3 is CASSQATSYKQYF. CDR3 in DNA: TGTGCCAGCAGCCAGGCCACATCCTACAAGCAGTACTTC.